The 27 T cell receptor beta chains reported below all come from one sample, sequenced in a study of blood T cell repertoires in COVID-19. TCRdb keeps only in-frame clones here, not all; method: immunoSEQ multiplex PCR. This table has about 120,000 clones, more than 70% appearing once. The sample taken for sequencing was peripheral blood. These receptors all come from a man older than 75 with active or convalescent COVID-19.

This clone appeared a few times. The chain uses TRBV6-6 and TRBJ1-4; D might be TRBD1 (5 bases). This CDR3 is built from 12 residues. Trimming took off 8 bases at V and 8 bases at J, with 12 bases between the two ends. Germline CDR1 reads MNHNY; CDR2 reads SVGAGI (reference sequence). The CDR3: CASYGGGEKLFF. The CDR3 nucleotides read TGTGCCAGCTACGGGGGAGGGGAAAAACTGTTTTTT.

The chain employs TRBV11-3 and TRBJ2-2; 9 bases are shared with TRBD1. The germline gives CDR1 SGHNT, CDR2 YENEEA. The CDR3 totals 15 residues. Trimming took 6 bases from V and 6 from J; bases not matched to a gene: 8. The CDR3 here is CASRQTGGAAGELFF. DNA of the CDR3: TGTGCCAGCAGGCAAACAGGGGGCGCCGCCGGGGAGCTGTTTTTT.

J is TRBJ2-2 and V is TRBV5-1, with D possibly matching TRBD1 (5 bases). CDR1 is SGHRS, CDR2 YFSETQ, per germline. The CDR3 length is 17 residues. The V and J ends lost 0 bases and 0 bases respectively, with 12 bases between them. CDR3 region: CASSLAVGVANTGELFF. As DNA, the CDR3 is TGCGCCAGCAGCTTGGCCGTAGGGGTGGCGAACACCGGGGAGCTGTTTTTT.

This clone was seen just once. This chain joins TRBV9 and TRBJ1-4, with TRBD1 identical over 9 bases. CDR1 and CDR2 from the germline V gene are SGDLS and YYNGEE. The CDR3 loop spans 14 amino acids. With 3 bases clipped from V and 6 bases from J, the junction kept 3 bases outside the gene matches. The CDR3 nucleotides are TGTGCCAGCAGCGATCGGACAGGGGATGAAAAACTGTTTTTT. Its translation: CASSDRTGDEKLFF.

This clone has more than one count but fewer than ten. The V and J genes are TRBV5-3 and TRBJ1-1, with 9 bases matching TRBD1. TRBV5-3 is known as an ORF, though its function is uncertain. Trimming at V came to 3 bases and at J to 5 bases, leaving 14 bases not matched to a gene. This CDR3 contains 17 residues. The CDR3 nucleotides are TGTGCCAGAAGCTCGTCGGGACAGGGAGTTTGGGATACTGAAGCTTTCTTT. Encoded protein: CARSSSGQGVWDTEAFF.

This clone was seen only a few times. The rearrangement links TRBV4-1 to TRBJ1-1; TRBD1 matches at 8 bases. J gave up 1 base and V 2 bases, and 15 bases lay outside the gene matches. The CDR3 sequence is 19 residues long. The germline gives CDR1 MGHRA, CDR2 YSYEKL. CDR3 sequence (DNA): TGCGCCAGCAGCCAACTTCCGAACAGGGGGAAGGGGGGGAACACTGAAGCTTTCTTT. Translated, it gives CASSQLPNRGKGGNTEAFF.

This clone has a handful of counts. The rearrangement links TRBV5-1 to TRBJ2-3; D is possibly TRBD2 (6 bases). Germline CDR1 SGHRS, CDR2 YFSETQ. Trimming removed 7 bases from V and 0 bases from J, with 12 bases in between. The CDR3 is made up of 14 amino acids. The CDR3 protein is CASRGTPSTDTQYF. The CDR3 bases are TGCGCCAGCCGCGGGACTCCTAGCACAGATACGCAGTATTTT.

This chain links TRBV18 with TRBJ2-3; weak D call: TRBD1 (5 bases). The germline V gene encodes CDR1 KGHSH and CDR2 LQKENI. V lost 3 bases to trimming and J lost 5 bases, with 12 bases between them. The CDR3 is 14 residues long. This chain's CDR3 is CASSPVTQGDTQYF. DNA for the CDR3: TGTGCCAGCTCACCGGTAACTCAGGGAGATACGCAGTATTTT.

This rearrangement joins TRBV5-6 to TRBJ1-2; 11 bases align to TRBD1. Germline CDR1 reads SGHDT; CDR2 reads YYEEEE. The length of the CDR3 is 16 residues. The junction had 10 bases not matched to a gene; V was cut back by 4 bases and J by 5 bases. This chain's CDR3 is CASSPSPGQGAYGYTF. CDR3 coding DNA: TGTGCCAGCAGCCCTAGCCCAGGACAGGGGGCATATGGCTACACCTTC.

This chain links TRBV29-1 with TRBJ2-1; the match to TRBD2 covers 11 bases. J lost 0 bases, V lost 6 bases, and 10 bases had no gene match. CDR1 and CDR2 (germline): SQVTM, ANQGSEA. CDR3 length: 17 residues. This CDR3 is CSVIPGLAVFSYNEQFF. CDR3 nucleotides: TGCAGCGTCATTCCGGGACTAGCGGTCTTCTCCTACAATGAGCAGTTCTTC.

The chain combines TRBV24-1 with TRBJ2-1; 7 nucleotides agree with TRBD2. This CDR3 is built from 13 residues. Trimming at V came to 5 bases and at J to 9 bases, leaving 6 bases not matched to a gene. Germline loops: CDR1 KGHDR, CDR2 SFDVKD. The CDR3 sequence: CATSALGLSEQFF. In DNA, the CDR3 is TGTGCCACCAGTGCCCTGGGACTAAGTGAGCAGTTCTTC.

The CDR3, as DNA: TGCGCCAGCAGCCCCTCGACAGGGAAAGAAAAACTGTTTTTT. Amino acids: CASSPSTGKEKLFF. V gene TRBV5-1 combines with J gene TRBJ1-4; 7 bases map to TRBD1. Losses at the gene ends were 4 bases for V and 8 bases for J; bases not matched to a gene: 8. The CDR3 is made up of 14 amino acids. The germline CDR1 and CDR2 sequences are SGHRS and YFSETQ.

V and J are TRBV9 and TRBJ2-7; 9 bases are a match to TRBD1. The CDR3 is 14 residues long. Germline loops: CDR1 SGDLS, CDR2 YYNGEE. Trimming at V came to 4 bases and at J to 6 bases, leaving 8 bases not matched to a gene. DNA of the CDR3: TGTGCCAGCAGCCAACACACAGGGGGCGGCGAGCAGTACTTC. It translates to CASSQHTGGGEQYF.

This chain links TRBV5-5 with TRBJ1-3, with a tentative D call TRBD1 (5 bases). V shed 2 bases and J shed 0 bases, with 15 bases lying between them. In germline, CDR1 is SGHKS, CDR2 YYEKEE (reference sequence). This CDR3 has 17 amino acids. CDR3 in DNA: TGTGCCAGCAGCTTAGCCGACAGTCGACGCTCTGGAAACACCATATATTTT. Translated, it gives CASSLADSRRSGNTIYF.

The J gene is TRBJ2-3, the V gene TRBV7-2; D is uncertain. Germline CDR1 is SGHTA and CDR2 is FQGNSA. The CDR3 loop spans 13 amino acids. V was cut by 4 bases and J by 2 bases, with 7 bases left in between. For the CDR3, the DNA is TGTGCCAGCAGCTCCGGTTACACAGATACGCAGTATTTT. This translates into CASSSGYTDTQYF.

The chain has TRBV28 and TRBJ1-1; 8 bases agree with TRBD1. Germline CDR1 and CDR2: MDHEN and SYDVKM. Unmatched junction bases numbered 8, after V lost 8 bases and J lost 0 bases. CDR3 length: 15 amino acids. CDR3 in amino acids: CASQSPGQVNTEAFF. CDR3 bases: TGTGCCAGCCAATCCCCGGGACAGGTGAACACTGAAGCTTTCTTT.

The chain has TRBV5-1 and TRBJ1-5; tentatively, D is TRBD1 (5 bases). Germline assignment: CDR1 SGHRS and CDR2 YFSETQ. Trimming took 0 bases from V and 5 from J, leaving 9 bases between them. The CDR3 contains 14 residues. The DNA for the CDR3 is TGCGCCAGCAGCTTGGAGGGCAGGGATCAGCCCCAGCATTTT. It is translated as CASSLEGRDQPQHF.

This clone appeared a few times. The chain links TRBV4-2 to TRBJ2-6, with D maybe TRBD1 (6 bases). V was trimmed by 2 bases and J by 0 bases, leaving 17 bases between them. CDR3 length: 19 residues. Germline CDR1 reads LGHNA; CDR2 reads YNFKEQ. The CDR3 DNA sequence: TGTGCCAGCAGCCAACCGGACAGTCGATCTGACTCTGGGGCCAACGTCCTGACTTTC. Translation gives CASSQPDSRSDSGANVLTF.

In this sample, this clone turned up a few times. This rearrangement joins TRBV7-9 to TRBJ2-3; a possible D gene is TRBD1 (5 bases). Trimming left V 2 bases short and J 10 bases short, with 16 bases between. Looked up from germline, CDR1 is SEHNR and CDR2 is FQNEAQ (reference sequence). This CDR3 contains 14 residues. This CDR3 is CASSLIMDTVAQYF. The CDR3 DNA is TGTGCCAGCAGCTTAATCATGGACACAGTGGCGCAGTATTTT.

This sequence joins TRBV7-8 and TRBJ1-4; TRBD1 matches at 8 bases. Per germline, CDR1 SGHVS and CDR2 FQNEAQ. This CDR3 has 15 amino acids. Unmatched junction bases numbered 1, after V lost 2 bases and J lost 2 bases. The CDR3 sequence is CASSLRQGTNEKLFF. The CDR3, as DNA: TGTGCCAGCAGCTTAAGACAGGGGACTAATGAAAAACTGTTTTTT.

This clone counts as medium-sized. CDR3 amino acids: CASSFGTGKGNTIYF. As DNA, the CDR3 is TGTGCCAGCAGCTTCGGGACAGGGAAAGGAAACACCATATATTTT. The chain carries TRBV7-2 and TRBJ1-3; 9 bases map to TRBD1. Germline V CDR1 and CDR2: SGHTA, FQGNSA. V gave up 3 bases and J gave up 4 bases; unmatched junction bases: 4. CDR3 size: 15 residues.

This chain joins TRBV4-1 and TRBJ1-5, with TRBD1 matching 7 bases. The CDR3 is 16 residues long. Germline lookup yields CDR1 MGHRA and CDR2 YSYEKL. V shed 1 base, J shed 1 base, and the junction held 4 bases outside the gene matches. The CDR3 DNA reads as TGCGCCAGCAGCCAAGCTCCAGGGGGGAGCAATCAGCCCCAGCATTTT. As protein: CASSQAPGGSNQPQHF.

The J gene is TRBJ1-2, the V gene TRBV25-1; 7 bases fit TRBD1. V gave up 3 bases and J gave up 7 bases; unmatched junction bases: 8. The CDR3 is made up of 14 amino acids. The V gene's germline CDR1 is MGHDK and CDR2 SYGVNS. The CDR3 protein is CASSDLSTGVGYTF. For the CDR3, the DNA is TGTGCCAGCAGTGACTTAAGTACAGGGGTTGGCTACACCTTC.

This chain joins TRBV5-1 and TRBJ2-7; possible D gene TRBD1, 6 bases. Trimming shortened V by 7 bases and J by 0 bases, and 11 bases separated the two germline ends. The CDR3 spans 13 residues. Per germline, CDR1 SGHRS and CDR2 YFSETQ. The CDR3 DNA follows: TGCGCCAGCCAAAGGGACACCTCCTACGAGCAGTACTTC. Its translation is CASQRDTSYEQYF.

V usage is TRBV30 and J usage is TRBJ1-4; unclear D gene. The CDR3 is made up of 14 amino acids. Per germline, CDR1 GTSNPN and CDR2 SVGIG (reference sequence). V lost 4 bases to trimming and J lost 6 bases, with 15 bases between them. CDR3 protein: CAWKGGPGYEKLFF. The CDR3 DNA is TGTGCCTGGAAGGGAGGGCCCGGGTATGAAAAACTGTTTTTT.

The chain joins TRBV12-5 to TRBJ1-1, with 10 bases matching TRBD1. The CDR3 spans 15 residues. V gave up 3 bases and J gave up 6 bases; unmatched junction bases: 7. Germline V CDR1 and CDR2: LGHNT, FRNRAP. The CDR3 here is CASGLDFGQGAEAFF. In nucleotides, the CDR3 is TGTGCTAGTGGTTTAGACTTCGGACAGGGGGCTGAAGCTTTCTTT.

A single count supports this clone. V is TRBV28 and J is TRBJ1-5; D is undetermined. V dropped 6 bases and J dropped 0 bases, with 6 bases sitting between them. CDR1 and CDR2 (germline): MDHEN, SYDVKM. This CDR3 spans 13 amino acids. CDR3 DNA sequence: TGTGCCAGCAGACAATATAGCAATCAGCCCCAGCATTTT. It translates to CASRQYSNQPQHF.